Listed here are 24 T cell receptor beta chains from one sample, sequenced in a study of cytomegalovirus exposure and HLA in healthy donors. The PCR ran on 60 Vbeta and 13 Jbeta primers. Clones were read by immunoSEQ multiplex PCR, and TCRdb kept only the in-frame ones, dropping some. This table holds more than 150,000 clones, approximately 80% found once. Sequencing used PBMCs. The receptor set was obtained from a man aged 18 to 35 in good health and CMV-seronegative.

This chain uses TRBV4-2 with TRBJ1-2; TRBD1 is a possible D gene (5 bases). Deletions cut 4 bases from V and 7 bases from J, with 16 bases between. Germline V lookup: CDR1 LGHNA, CDR2 YNFKEQ. The CDR3 has 14 residues. The CDR3 region has the DNA TGTGCCAGCAGCCCCCTTTCTCTGGGGCCTGGCTACACCTTC. Protein: CASSPLSLGPGYTF.

The chain employs TRBV19 and TRBJ2-5, with 10 nucleotides matching TRBD1. Germline V CDR1 and CDR2: LNHDA, SQIVND (reference sequence). This CDR3 is 14 amino acids long. V gave up 7 bases and J gave up 2 bases; unmatched junction bases: 4. CDR3 in DNA: TGTGCCAGTACCCCGGGACAGGGGCAAGAGACCCAGTACTTC. This codes for CASTPGQGQETQYF.

In this sample, this clone turned up a few times. This rearrangement joins TRBV15 to TRBJ1-5, with TRBD1 matching over 7 bases. The V and J ends lost 7 bases and 7 bases, in that order; junction bases with no gene match: 19. This CDR3 is 17 amino acids long. Germline CDR1 and CDR2: LNHNV and YYDKDF (reference sequence). The CDR3 is CATNHHDRVFPEQPQHF. DNA of the CDR3: TGTGCCACCAACCACCACGACAGGGTTTTCCCTGAACAGCCCCAGCATTTT. Using reference TRBV15 and TRBJ1-5 for the parts outside the CDR3, the full variable domain is DAMVIQNPRYQVTQFGKPVTLSCSQTLNHNVMYWYQQKSSQAPKLLFHYYDKDFNNEADTPDNFQSRRPNTSFCFLDIRSPGLGDTAMYLCATNHHDRVFPEQPQHFGDGTRLSIL.

This chain connects TRBV19 to TRBJ1-2; D possibly corresponds to TRBD1 (6 bases). Trimming took 3 bases from V and 4 from J, leaving 9 bases between them. This CDR3 contains 13 residues. Germline V gene data show CDR1 as LNHDA and CDR2 as SQIVND (reference sequence). CDR3: CASSIQGSYGYTF. The CDR3 DNA reads as TGTGCCAGTAGTATCCAGGGGAGCTATGGCTACACCTTC.

This chain uses TRBV7-9 with TRBJ1-1; 10 bases are shared with TRBD1. V was clipped by 5 bases and J by 3 bases; unmatched bases: 9. Germline values: CDR1 SEHNR, CDR2 FQNEAQ (reference sequence). The CDR3 totals 16 residues. CDR3 loop: CASSLISGTGDTEAFF. DNA of the CDR3: TGTGCCAGCAGCCTCATCTCCGGGACAGGGGACACTGAAGCTTTCTTT.

J is TRBJ2-6 and V is TRBV5-4; possible D gene TRBD1, 6 bases. Germline V lookup: CDR1 SGHNT, CDR2 YYREEE (reference sequence). The V and J ends lost 2 bases and 4 bases respectively, with 10 bases between them. The CDR3 covers 15 residues. In DNA form, the CDR3 reads TGTGCCAGCAGCTTTACAGGGTCAGGGGCCAACGTCCTGACTTTC. This sequence encodes CASSFTGSGANVLTF.

This clone was seen only once. The CDR3 DNA sequence: TGTGCCATCAGTGAAGGACAGGAGTTTCAGCCCCAGCATTTT. Translation gives CAISEGQEFQPQHF. The chain combines TRBV10-3 with TRBJ1-5; 7 bases are shared with TRBD1. The germline gives CDR1 ENHRY, CDR2 SYGVKD. Unmatched junction bases numbered 5, after V lost 3 bases and J lost 6 bases. The CDR3 loop spans 14 amino acids.

This chain uses TRBV9 with TRBJ1-2; possible D gene TRBD1, 5 bases. This CDR3 has 15 residues. Germline V gene lookup returns CDR1 SGDLS and CDR2 YYNGEE. Trimming took 0 bases from V and 1 from J, leaving 10 bases between them. The CDR3 region is CASSVDNRGNYGYTF. The CDR3 DNA reads as TGTGCCAGCAGCGTAGATAATAGGGGTAACTATGGCTACACCTTC.

This sequence joins TRBV28 and TRBJ1-2; TRBD1 matches 7 bases. J lost 4 bases, V lost 3 bases, and 5 bases had no gene match. Germline loops: CDR1 MDHEN, CDR2 SYDVKM. The CDR3 has 14 amino acids. CDR3 in DNA: TGTGCCAGCAGTTTCCAGACAGGGACCTATGGCTACACCTTC. It yields the protein CASSFQTGTYGYTF.

The gene calls are TRBV2 and TRBJ1-6; 9 nucleotides align to TRBD1. Trimming took 6 bases from V and 6 from J; bases not matched to a gene: 6. In germline, CDR1 is SNHLY, CDR2 FYNNEI. The CDR3 spans 15 residues. The CDR3 loop is CASRPPQGANSPLHF. For the CDR3, the DNA is TGTGCCAGCAGACCCCCACAGGGGGCTAATTCACCCCTCCACTTT.

The V call is TRBV27, the J call TRBJ1-2; TRBD1 matches at 10 bases. CDR1 is MNHEY and CDR2 is SMNVEV in the germline V gene (reference sequence). Losses at the gene ends were 6 bases for V and 8 bases for J; bases not matched to a gene: 6. The CDR3 is 13 residues long. In DNA, the CDR3 is TGTGCCAGCAGGCCCCGGGACAGGGGCGGCTACACCTTC. Its translation: CASRPRDRGGYTF.

The V call is TRBV27, the J call TRBJ2-5; weak D call: TRBD1 (6 bases). The DNA matches TRBJ2-7 better at its end, which makes the J call doubtful. Germline CDR1 MNHEY, CDR2 SMNVEV (reference sequence). The CDR3 totals 14 residues. CDR3 sequence reads: CASSFGGRGYEQYF. CDR3 DNA sequence: TGTGCCAGCAGTTTTGGGGGCCGTGGGTACGAGCAGTACTTC.

CDR3 nucleotides: TGTGCCAGCAGCTTGGTCGGGTTGACTACAGATACGCAGTATTTT. Residues: CASSLVGLTTDTQYF. The chain is built from TRBV5-6 and TRBJ2-3; D is unclear. The CDR3 length is 15 residues. The V end lost 0 bases, the J end lost 3 bases, and 11 bases lay between the germline ends. Germline-derived CDR1 and CDR2 are SGHDT and YYEEEE.

V usage is TRBV19 and J usage is TRBJ1-1; D not certain. Germline V lookup: CDR1 LNHDA, CDR2 SQIVND (reference sequence). V lost 3 bases to trimming and J lost 6 bases, with 8 bases between them. The CDR3 extends over 12 amino acids. Here the CDR3 reads CASSIRRAEAFF. The CDR3 DNA reads as TGTGCCAGTAGTATTCGCCGGGCTGAAGCTTTCTTT.

The V gene is TRBV30, the J gene TRBJ1-3; 8 bases agree with TRBD1. With 4 bases clipped from V and 3 bases from J, the junction kept 2 bases outside the gene matches. The CDR3 is 13 amino acids. Germline V gives CDR1 GTSNPN, CDR2 SVGIG (reference sequence). The DNA for the CDR3 is TGTGCCTGGACAGGGGGCTTTGGAAACACCATATATTTT. It yields the protein CAWTGGFGNTIYF.

In DNA, the CDR3 is TGTGCCAGCAGTTTAGGGACAGGGGGGTCCTACGAGCAGTACTTC. Protein: CASSLGTGGSYEQYF. The rearrangement uses TRBV28 and TRBJ2-7; 11 bases agree with TRBD1. The V gene end was trimmed by 2 bases and the J gene end by 1 base; junction bases not matched to a gene: 1. This CDR3 has 15 residues. CDR1 and CDR2 (germline): MDHEN, SYDVKM.

J is TRBJ2-1 and V is TRBV28; the D is unclear. CDR3 length equals 12 residues. V was shortened by 6 bases and J by 10 bases, with 13 bases between the two germline ends. Germline CDR1 MDHEN, CDR2 SYDVKM. The CDR3 region is CASSLQSWEQFF. The CDR3 DNA sequence: TGTGCCAGCAGCCTACAGAGCTGGGAGCAGTTCTTC.

This rearrangement joins TRBV7-9 to TRBJ1-2, with 8 positions matching TRBD1. Germline loops: CDR1 SEHNR, CDR2 FQNEAQ (reference sequence). V shed 4 bases and J 4 bases; nucleotides not matched to a gene: 5. CDR3 length: 14 amino acids. As DNA, the CDR3 is TGTGCCAGCAGCTCCCAGGGGGCGGGCTATGGCTACACCTTC. Translated, it gives CASSSQGAGYGYTF.

CDR3 bases: TGTGCCTGGAGTGTAGGTCCAGCGGGAGGGCCTTGGGATGAGCAGTTCTTC. Translated: CAWSVGPAGGPWDEQFF. The chain employs TRBV30 and TRBJ2-1; 10 nucleotides agree with TRBD2. V trimming: 0 bases; J trimming: 8 bases; junction bases outside the gene matches: 13. Per the germline V gene, CDR1 is GTSNPN and CDR2 is SVGIG (reference sequence). CDR3 length: 17 amino acids.

In nucleotides, the CDR3 is TGCGCCAGCAGCCCCCGGGTAGACTACGAGCAGTACTTC. This encodes CASSPRVDYEQYF. V usage is TRBV5-1 and J usage is TRBJ2-5; D gene ambiguous. The tail of the sequence fits TRBJ2-7 better, so the J call may be wrong. Germline V gives CDR1 SGHRS, CDR2 YFSETQ. CDR3 length: 13 amino acids.

This chain links TRBV9 with TRBJ2-7; TRBD2 aligns across 10 bases. With 0 bases clipped from V and 4 bases from J, the junction kept 7 bases outside the gene matches. Germline CDR1 SGDLS, CDR2 YYNGEE. The CDR3 covers 16 residues. The CDR3 DNA is TGTGCCAGCAGCGTAGTGGCTAGCGGGAGATCTTACGAGCAGTACTTC. Translating gives CASSVVASGRSYEQYF.

V gene TRBV2 combines with J gene TRBJ1-5; 7 positions match TRBD1. The CDR3 loop spans 15 amino acids. Germline CDR1 reads SNHLY; CDR2 reads FYNNEI. Unmatched junction bases numbered 8, after V lost 6 bases and J lost 3 bases. CDR3 protein: CASRYDKGANQPQHF. The DNA of the CDR3 is TGTGCCAGCAGATACGACAAGGGGGCCAATCAGCCCCAGCATTTT.

The chain uses TRBV7-2 and TRBJ2-3; TRBD2 matches 7 bases. The J segment lost 3 bases and the V segment lost 5 bases, leaving 11 bases of the junction unmatched. The CDR3 extends over 16 amino acids. From germline, CDR1 is SGHTA and CDR2 FQGNSA. Written as DNA, the CDR3 is TGTGCCAGCAGCCTGGATACGGGACTAACTACAGATACGCAGTATTTT. Its protein is CASSLDTGLTTDTQYF. Combining the CDR3 with reference TRBV7-2 and TRBJ2-3 gives the whole variable domain GAGVSQSPSNKVTEKGKDVELRCDPISGHTALYWYRQSLGQGLEFLIYFQGNSAPDKSGLPSDRFSAERTGGSVSTLTIQRTQQEDSAVYLCASSLDTGLTTDTQYFGPGTRLTVL.

The chain links TRBV5-4 to TRBJ2-7; 8 positions agree with TRBD1. The V segment lost 7 bases and the J segment 2 bases; nucleotides outside the gene matches: 5. The CDR3 length is 13 residues. The V gene's germline CDR1 is SGHNT and CDR2 YYREEE (reference sequence). CDR3 sequence reads: CASHGGQAYEQYF. The CDR3 DNA sequence: TGTGCCAGCCACGGGGGACAGGCCTACGAGCAGTACTTC.